This T cell receptor (beta chain) appears in the sequencing data of a study of T cells in Graves' hyperthyroidism and ophthalmopathy. On the study more broadly: Peripheral blood samples were taken at initial diagnosis, prior to any treatment.

This clonotype has more than one count but fewer than ten. Antigen unknown. The study defined stable Graves' hyperthyroidism as no ophthalmopathy progression within 18 months. The PBMCs were sourced from fresh peripheral blood (approximately 9 ml). Regions amplified from RNA transcripts were the TCR beta CDR3 regions. TCR CDR3 underwent first-round RT-PCR with the HTBI primer set. TCRdb ran MiXCR on the multiplex PCR reads and lists one entry per CDR3 protein. The sample lists just under 750,000 distinct CDR3 sequences; over 35% were seen once. The study's findings and limits: Before onset, by a median of about seven months, the model predicted ophthalmopathy.

The CDR3 runs 14 residues. Germline CDR1 SGHRS, CDR2 YFSETQ. The J segment lost 5 bases and the V segment lost 2 bases, leaving 6 bases of the junction unmatched. The source of this sequence is a woman between 40 and 50 years old with Graves' hyperthyroidism. The sample taken for sequencing was blood. The chain carries TRBV5-1 and TRBJ2-5; 7 nucleotides match TRBD2. The DNA of the CDR3 is TGCGCCAGCAGCTTTGGAGGGGAGGGGGAGACCCAGTACTTC. It yields the protein CASSFGGEGETQYF.